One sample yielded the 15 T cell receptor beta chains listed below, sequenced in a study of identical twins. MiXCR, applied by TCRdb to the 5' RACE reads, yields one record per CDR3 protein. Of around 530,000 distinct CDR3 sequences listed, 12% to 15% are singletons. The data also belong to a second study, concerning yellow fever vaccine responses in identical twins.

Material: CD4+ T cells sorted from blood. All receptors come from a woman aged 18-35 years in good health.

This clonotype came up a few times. The CDR3 nucleotides are TGTGCCAGTTTTCCAGGGGGCTCCTACAATGAGCAGTTCTTC. It is translated as CASFPGGSYNEQFF. The genes are TRBV27 and TRBJ2-1; 7 nucleotides match TRBD1. V lost 9 bases and J lost 0; bases outside the gene matches: 5. The germline CDR1 and CDR2 sequences are MNHEY and SMNVEV (reference sequence). CDR3 length: 14 amino acids.

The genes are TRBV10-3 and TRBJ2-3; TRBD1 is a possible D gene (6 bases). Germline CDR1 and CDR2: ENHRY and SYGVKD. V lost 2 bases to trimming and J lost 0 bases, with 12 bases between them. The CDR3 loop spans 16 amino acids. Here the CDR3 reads CAISENQGTSTDTQYF. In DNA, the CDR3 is TGTGCCATCAGTGAGAATCAGGGGACCAGCACAGATACGCAGTATTTT.

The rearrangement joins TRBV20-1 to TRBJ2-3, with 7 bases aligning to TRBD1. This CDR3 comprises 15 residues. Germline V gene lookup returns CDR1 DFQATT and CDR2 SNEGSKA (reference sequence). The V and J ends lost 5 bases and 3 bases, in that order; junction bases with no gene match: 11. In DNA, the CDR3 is TGCAGTGCTTTGGCCACAGGGGACCTAACAGATACGCAGTATTTT. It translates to CSALATGDLTDTQYF.

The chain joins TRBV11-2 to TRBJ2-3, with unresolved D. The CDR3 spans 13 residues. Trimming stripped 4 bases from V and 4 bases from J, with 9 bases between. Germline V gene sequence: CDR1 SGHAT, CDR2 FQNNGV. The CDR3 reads CASSSTSPDTQYF. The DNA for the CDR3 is TGTGCCAGCAGCTCCACAAGTCCAGATACGCAGTATTTT. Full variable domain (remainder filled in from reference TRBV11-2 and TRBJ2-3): EAGVAQSPRYKIIEKRQSVAFWCNPISGHATLYWYQQILGQGPKLLIQFQNNGVVDDSQLPKDRFSAERLKGVDSTLKIQPAKLEDSAVYLCASSSTSPDTQYFGPGTRLTVL.

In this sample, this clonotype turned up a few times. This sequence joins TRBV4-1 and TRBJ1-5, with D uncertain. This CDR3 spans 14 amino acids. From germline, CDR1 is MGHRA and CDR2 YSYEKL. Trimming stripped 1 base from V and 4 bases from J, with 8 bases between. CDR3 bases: TGCGCCAGCAGCCAAGTATTGGAGAATCAGCCCCAGCATTTT. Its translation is CASSQVLENQPQHF.

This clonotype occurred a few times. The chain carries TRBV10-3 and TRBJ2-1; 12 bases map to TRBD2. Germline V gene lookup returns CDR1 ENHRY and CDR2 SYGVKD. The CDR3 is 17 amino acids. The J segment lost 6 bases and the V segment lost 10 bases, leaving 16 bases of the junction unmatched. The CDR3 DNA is TGTGCCACTGGAGAGGGACTAGCGGGTCTGAGGGCCAATGAGCAGTTCTTC. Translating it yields CATGEGLAGLRANEQFF.

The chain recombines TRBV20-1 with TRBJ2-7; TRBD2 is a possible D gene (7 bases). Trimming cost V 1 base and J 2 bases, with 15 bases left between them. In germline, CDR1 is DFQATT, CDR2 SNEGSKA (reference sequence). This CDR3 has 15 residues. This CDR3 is CSARARGGPTYEQYV. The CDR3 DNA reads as TGCAGTGCTAGAGCTAGGGGGGGCCCGACCTACGAGCAGTACGTC.

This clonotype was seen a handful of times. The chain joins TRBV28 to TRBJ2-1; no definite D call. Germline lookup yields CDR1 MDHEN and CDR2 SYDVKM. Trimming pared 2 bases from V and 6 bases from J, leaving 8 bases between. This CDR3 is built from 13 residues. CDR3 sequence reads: CASSLGAINEQFF. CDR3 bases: TGTGCCAGCAGTTTAGGAGCGATCAATGAGCAGTTCTTC.

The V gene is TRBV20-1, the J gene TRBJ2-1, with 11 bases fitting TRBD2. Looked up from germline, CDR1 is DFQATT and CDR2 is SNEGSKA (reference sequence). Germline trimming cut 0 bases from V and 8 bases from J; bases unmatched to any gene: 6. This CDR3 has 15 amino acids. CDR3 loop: CSARDTSGSLDEQFF. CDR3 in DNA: TGCAGTGCTAGAGATACTAGCGGGAGTTTGGATGAGCAGTTCTTC.

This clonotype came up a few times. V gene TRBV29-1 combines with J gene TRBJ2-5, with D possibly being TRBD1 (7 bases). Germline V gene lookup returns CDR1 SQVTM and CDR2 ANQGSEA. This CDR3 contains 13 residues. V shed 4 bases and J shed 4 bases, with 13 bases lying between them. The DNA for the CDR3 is TGCAGCGTTGCCCCAGGGGGGACAGAGACCCAGTACTTC. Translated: CSVAPGGTETQYF.

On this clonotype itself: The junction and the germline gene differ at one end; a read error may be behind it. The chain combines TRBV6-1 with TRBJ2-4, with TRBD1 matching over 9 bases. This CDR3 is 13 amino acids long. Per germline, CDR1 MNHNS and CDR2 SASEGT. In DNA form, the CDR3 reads TGTGCCAGCAGTGAGGCCGGGACAGGGAAAGATCTCTTC. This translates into CASSEAGTGKDLF.

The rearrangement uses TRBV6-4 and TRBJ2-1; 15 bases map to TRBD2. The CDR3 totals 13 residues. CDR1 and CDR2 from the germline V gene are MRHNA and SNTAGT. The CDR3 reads CARTSGRVNEQFF. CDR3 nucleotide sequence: TGTGCGAGGACTAGCGGGAGGGTCAATGAGCAGTTCTTC.

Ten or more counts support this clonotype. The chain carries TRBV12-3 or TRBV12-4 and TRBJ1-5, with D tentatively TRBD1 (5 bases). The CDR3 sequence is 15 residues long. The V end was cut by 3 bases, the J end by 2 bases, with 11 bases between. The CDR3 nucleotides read TGTGCCAGCAGTTTGGGGCTACAGGGCAATCAGCCCCAGCATTTT. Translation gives CASSLGLQGNQPQHF.

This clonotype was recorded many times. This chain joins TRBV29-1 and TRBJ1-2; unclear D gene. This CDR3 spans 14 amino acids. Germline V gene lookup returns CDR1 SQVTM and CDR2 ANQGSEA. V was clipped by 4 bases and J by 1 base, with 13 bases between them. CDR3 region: CSVGSGGSNYGYTF. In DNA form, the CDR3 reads TGCAGCGTTGGATCCGGAGGCAGTAACTATGGCTACACCTTC.

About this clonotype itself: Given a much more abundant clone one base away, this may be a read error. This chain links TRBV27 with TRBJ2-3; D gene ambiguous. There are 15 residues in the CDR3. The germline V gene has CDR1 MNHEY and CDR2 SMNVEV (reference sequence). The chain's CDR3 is CAGSLLGSGTDTQYF. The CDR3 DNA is TGTGCCGGCAGTTTATTAGGGTCCGGCACAGATACGCAGTATTTT.